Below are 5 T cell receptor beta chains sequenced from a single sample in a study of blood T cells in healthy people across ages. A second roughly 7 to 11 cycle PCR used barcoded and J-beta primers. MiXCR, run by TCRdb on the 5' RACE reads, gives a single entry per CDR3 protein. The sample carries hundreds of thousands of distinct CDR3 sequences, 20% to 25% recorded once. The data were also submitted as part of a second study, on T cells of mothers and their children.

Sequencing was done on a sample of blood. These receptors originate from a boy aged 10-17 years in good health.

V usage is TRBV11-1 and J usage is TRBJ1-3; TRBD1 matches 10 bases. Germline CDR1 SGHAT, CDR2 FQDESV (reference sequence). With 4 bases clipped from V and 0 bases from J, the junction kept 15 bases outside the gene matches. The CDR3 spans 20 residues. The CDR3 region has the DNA TGTGCCAGCAGCTCCCCTTCCCGGGACAGGGGTGAGAACTCTGGAAACACCATATATTTT. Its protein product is CASSSPSRDRGENSGNTIYF.

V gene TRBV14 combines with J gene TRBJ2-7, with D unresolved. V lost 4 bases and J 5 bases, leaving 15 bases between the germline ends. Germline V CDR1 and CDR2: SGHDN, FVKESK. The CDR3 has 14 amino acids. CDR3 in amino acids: CASSLRPGSNEQYF. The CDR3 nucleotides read TGTGCCAGCAGCCTTAGGCCGGGTTCGAACGAGCAGTACTTC.

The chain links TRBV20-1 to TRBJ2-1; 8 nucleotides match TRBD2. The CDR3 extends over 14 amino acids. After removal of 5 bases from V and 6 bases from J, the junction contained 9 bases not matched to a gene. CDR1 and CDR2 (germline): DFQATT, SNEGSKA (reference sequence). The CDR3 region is CSAGKAGVVNEQFF. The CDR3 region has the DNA TGCAGTGCTGGAAAAGCGGGAGTGGTCAATGAGCAGTTCTTC.

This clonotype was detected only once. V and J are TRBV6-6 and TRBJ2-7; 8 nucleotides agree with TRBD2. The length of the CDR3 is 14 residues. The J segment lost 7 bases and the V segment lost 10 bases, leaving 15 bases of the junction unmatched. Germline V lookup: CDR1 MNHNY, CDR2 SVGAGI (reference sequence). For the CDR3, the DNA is TGTGCCATCGCAACGGGGCCCCGGGAGGGTGAGCAGTACTTC. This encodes CAIATGPREGEQYF.

The CDR3 bases are TGCAGCTCGAGGGGGGAGGGGAGGCGATACAATGAGCAGTTCTTC. It is translated as CSSRGEGRRYNEQFF. The V call is TRBV29-1, the J call TRBJ2-1; D is possibly TRBD2 (7 bases). V lost 8 bases and J 4 bases, leaving 21 bases between the germline ends. In germline, CDR1 is SQVTM, CDR2 ANQGSEA. The CDR3 extends over 15 amino acids.